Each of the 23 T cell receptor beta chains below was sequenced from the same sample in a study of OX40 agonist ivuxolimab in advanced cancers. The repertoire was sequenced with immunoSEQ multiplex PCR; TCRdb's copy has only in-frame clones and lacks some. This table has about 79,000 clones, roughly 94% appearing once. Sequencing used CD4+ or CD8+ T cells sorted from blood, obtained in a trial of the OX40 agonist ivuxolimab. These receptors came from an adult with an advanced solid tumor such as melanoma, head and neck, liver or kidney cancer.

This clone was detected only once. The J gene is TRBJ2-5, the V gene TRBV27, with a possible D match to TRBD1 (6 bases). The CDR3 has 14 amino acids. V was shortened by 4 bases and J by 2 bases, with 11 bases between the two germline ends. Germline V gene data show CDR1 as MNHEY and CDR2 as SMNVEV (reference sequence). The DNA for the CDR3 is TGTGCCAGCAGTTACGGCAGGGGACAAGAGACCCAGTACTTC. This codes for CASSYGRGQETQYF.

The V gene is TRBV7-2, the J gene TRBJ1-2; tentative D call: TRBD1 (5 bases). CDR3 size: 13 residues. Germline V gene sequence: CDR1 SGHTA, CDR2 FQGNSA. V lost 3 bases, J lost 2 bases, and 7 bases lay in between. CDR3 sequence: CASSFGGNYGYTF. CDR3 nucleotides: TGTGCCAGCAGCTTTGGGGGGAACTATGGCTACACCTTC.

The CDR3 here is CASSPDRSMTNEKLFF. Here the CDR3 DNA reads TGCGCCAGCAGCCCGGACAGGAGTATGACTAATGAAAAACTGTTTTTT. The gene calls are TRBV5-1 and TRBJ1-4; 7 nucleotides line up with TRBD1. Germline V CDR1 and CDR2: SGHRS, YFSETQ. This CDR3 region has 16 residues. The V segment lost 4 bases and the J segment 2 bases; nucleotides outside the gene matches: 8.

The CDR3 is CASSSGGGEQYF. The CDR3 DNA follows: TGTGCCAGCAGTTCAGGGGGCGGCGAGCAGTACTTC. V and J are TRBV28 and TRBJ2-7, with 8 bases that match TRBD1. Germline values: CDR1 MDHEN, CDR2 SYDVKM. J gave up 6 bases and V 4 bases, and 2 bases lay outside the gene matches. The CDR3 runs to 12 residues.

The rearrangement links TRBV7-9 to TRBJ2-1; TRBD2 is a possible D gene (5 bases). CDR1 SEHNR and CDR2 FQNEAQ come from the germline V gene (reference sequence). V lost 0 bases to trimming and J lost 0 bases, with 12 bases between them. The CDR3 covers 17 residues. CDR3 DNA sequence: TGTGCCAGCAGCTTAGCCGAATCGGGGATCTCCTACAATGAGCAGTTCTTC. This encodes CASSLAESGISYNEQFF.

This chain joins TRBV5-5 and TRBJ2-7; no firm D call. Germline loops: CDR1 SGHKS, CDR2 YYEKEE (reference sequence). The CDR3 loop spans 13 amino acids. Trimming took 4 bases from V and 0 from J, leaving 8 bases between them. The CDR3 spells CASSLRSSYEQYF. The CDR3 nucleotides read TGTGCCAGCAGCCTGCGTAGCTCCTACGAGCAGTACTTC.

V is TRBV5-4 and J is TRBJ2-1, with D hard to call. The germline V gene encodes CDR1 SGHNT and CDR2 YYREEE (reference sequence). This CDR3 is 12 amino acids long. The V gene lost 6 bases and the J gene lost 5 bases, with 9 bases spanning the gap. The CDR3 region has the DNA TGTGCCAGCACCGCCACCAACAATGAGCAGTTCTTC. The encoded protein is CASTATNNEQFF.

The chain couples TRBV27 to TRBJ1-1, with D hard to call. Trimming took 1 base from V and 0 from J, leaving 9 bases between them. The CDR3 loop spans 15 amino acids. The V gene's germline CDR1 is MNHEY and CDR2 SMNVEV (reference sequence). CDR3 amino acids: CASSLYRELNTEAFF. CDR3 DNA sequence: TGTGCCAGCAGTTTATATCGGGAATTGAACACTGAAGCTTTCTTT.

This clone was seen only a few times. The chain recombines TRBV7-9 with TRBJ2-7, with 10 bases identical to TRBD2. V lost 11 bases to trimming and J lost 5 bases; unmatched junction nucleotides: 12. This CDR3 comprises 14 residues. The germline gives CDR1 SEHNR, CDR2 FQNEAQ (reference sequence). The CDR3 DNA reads TGTGCCGCCCCTGAGCGGGAGGGCCTCGACGAGCAGTACTTC. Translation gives CAAPEREGLDEQYF.

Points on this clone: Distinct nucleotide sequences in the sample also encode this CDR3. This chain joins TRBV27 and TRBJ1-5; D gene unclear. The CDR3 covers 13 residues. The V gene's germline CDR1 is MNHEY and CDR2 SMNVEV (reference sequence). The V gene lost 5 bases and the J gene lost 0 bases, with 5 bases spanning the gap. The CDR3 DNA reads TGTGCCAGCAGTCTCGGTAGCAATCAGCCCCAGCATTTT. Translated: CASSLGSNQPQHF.

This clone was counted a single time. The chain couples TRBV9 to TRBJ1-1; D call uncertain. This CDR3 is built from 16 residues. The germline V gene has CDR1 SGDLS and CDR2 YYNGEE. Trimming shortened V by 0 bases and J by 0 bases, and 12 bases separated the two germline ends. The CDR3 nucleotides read TGTGCCAGCAGCGTAGTACCGGGAAGCATGAACACTGAAGCTTTCTTT. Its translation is CASSVVPGSMNTEAFF.

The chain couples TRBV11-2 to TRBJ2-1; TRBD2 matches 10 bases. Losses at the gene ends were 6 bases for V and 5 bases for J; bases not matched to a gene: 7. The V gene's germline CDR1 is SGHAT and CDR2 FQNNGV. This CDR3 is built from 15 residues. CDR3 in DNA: TGTGCCAGCAGGCACCGGACTAGCGGCCACAATGAGCAGTTCTTC. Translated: CASRHRTSGHNEQFF.

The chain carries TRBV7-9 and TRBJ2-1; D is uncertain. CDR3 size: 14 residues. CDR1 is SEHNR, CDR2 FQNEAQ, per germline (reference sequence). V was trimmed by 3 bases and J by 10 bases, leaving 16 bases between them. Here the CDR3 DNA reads TGTGCCAGCAGCTTGACGACTCCAGGAAAAGAGCAGTTCTTC. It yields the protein CASSLTTPGKEQFF.

CDR3 sequence: CASSPGDFSTSYNEQFF. The CDR3 bases are TGTGCCAGCAGCCCTGGGGACTTCTCCACCTCCTACAATGAGCAGTTCTTC. This rearrangement joins TRBV7-9 to TRBJ2-1; D is perhaps TRBD2 (6 bases). This CDR3 spans 17 amino acids. Per germline, CDR1 SEHNR and CDR2 FQNEAQ (reference sequence). The V end was cut by 5 bases, the J end by 0 bases, with 17 bases between.

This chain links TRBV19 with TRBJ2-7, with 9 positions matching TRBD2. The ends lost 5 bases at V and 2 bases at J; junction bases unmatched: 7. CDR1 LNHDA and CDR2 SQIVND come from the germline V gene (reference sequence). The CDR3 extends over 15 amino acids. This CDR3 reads CASSPSGGPTYEQYF. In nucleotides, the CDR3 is TGTGCCAGTAGTCCAAGCGGGGGGCCGACCTACGAGCAGTACTTC.

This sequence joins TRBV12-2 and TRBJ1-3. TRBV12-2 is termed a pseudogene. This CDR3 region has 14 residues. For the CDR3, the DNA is TGTGCAAGTCGCCAACTGAATTCTGGAAACACCATATATTTT. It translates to CASRQLNSGNTIYF.

DNA for the CDR3: TGTGCCAGTAGTATAGTTGGAGTAGGGGAAGCTTTCTTT. Translation gives CASSIVGVGEAFF. The V call is TRBV19, the J call TRBJ1-1, with D unclear. Trimming left V 1 base short and J 8 bases short, with 11 bases between. Germline-derived CDR1 and CDR2 are LNHDA and SQIVND (reference sequence). The CDR3 loop spans 13 amino acids.

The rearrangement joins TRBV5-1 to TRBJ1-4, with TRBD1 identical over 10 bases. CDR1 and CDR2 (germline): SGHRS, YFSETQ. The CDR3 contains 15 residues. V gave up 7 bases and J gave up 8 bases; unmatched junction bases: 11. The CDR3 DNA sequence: TGCGCCAGCGGACGGACAGGGGGAGATATGGAAAAACTGTTTTTT. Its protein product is CASGRTGGDMEKLFF.

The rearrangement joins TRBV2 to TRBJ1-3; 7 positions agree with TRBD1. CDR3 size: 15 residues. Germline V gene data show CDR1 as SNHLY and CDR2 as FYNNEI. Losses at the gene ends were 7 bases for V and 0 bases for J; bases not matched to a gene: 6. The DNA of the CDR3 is TGTGCCAGCAAGACGACAGGGACCTCTGGAAACACCATATATTTT. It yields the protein CASKTTGTSGNTIYF. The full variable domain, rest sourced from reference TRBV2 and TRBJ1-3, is EPEVTQTPSHQVTQMGQEVILRCVPISNHLYFYWYRQILGQKVEFLVSFYNNEISEKSEIFDDQFSVERPDGSNFTLKIRSTKLEDSAMYFCASKTTGTSGNTIYFGEGSWLTVV.

DNA of the CDR3: TGTGCCAGCAGCTTCGTGTCTGGGGGTGAAGCTTTCTTT. Residues: CASSFVSGGEAFF. The gene calls are TRBV5-6 and TRBJ1-1; possible D gene TRBD1, 5 bases. The length of the CDR3 is 13 residues. The V gene's germline CDR1 is SGHDT and CDR2 YYEEEE. Trimming stripped 2 bases from V and 7 bases from J, with 12 bases between.

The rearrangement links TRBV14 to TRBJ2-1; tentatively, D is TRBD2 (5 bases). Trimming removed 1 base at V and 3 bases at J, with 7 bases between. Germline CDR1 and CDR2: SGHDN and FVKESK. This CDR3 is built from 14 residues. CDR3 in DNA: TGTGCCAGCAGCCAAGGACTACTCTACAATGAGCAGTTCTTC. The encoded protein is CASSQGLLYNEQFF.

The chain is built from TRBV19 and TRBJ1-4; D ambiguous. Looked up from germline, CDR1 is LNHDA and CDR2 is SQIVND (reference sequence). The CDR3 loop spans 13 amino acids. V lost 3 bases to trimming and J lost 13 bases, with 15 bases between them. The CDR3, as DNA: TGTGCCAGTAGTATTGCGGATTTCGAAGTACTGTTTTTT. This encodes CASSIADFEVLFF.

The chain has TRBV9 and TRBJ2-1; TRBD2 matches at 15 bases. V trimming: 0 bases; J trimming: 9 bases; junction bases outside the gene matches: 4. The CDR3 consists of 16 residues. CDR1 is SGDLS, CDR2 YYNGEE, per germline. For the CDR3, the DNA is TGTGCCAGCAGCGTAGGGACTAGCGGGAGGGAGGGTGAGCAGTTCTTC. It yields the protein CASSVGTSGREGEQFF.